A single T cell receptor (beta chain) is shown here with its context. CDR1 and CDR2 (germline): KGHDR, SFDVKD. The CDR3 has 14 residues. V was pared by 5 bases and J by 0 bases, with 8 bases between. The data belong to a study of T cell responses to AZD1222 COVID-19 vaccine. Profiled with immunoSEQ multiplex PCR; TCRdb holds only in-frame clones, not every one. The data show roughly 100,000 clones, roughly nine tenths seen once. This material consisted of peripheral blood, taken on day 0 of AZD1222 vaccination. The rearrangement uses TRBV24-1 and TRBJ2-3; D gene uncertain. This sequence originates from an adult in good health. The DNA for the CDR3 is TGTGCCACCAGTGCCGGCTCTAGCACAGATACGCAGTATTTT. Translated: CATSAGSSTDTQYF.